Sequencing of this T cell receptor beta chain was carried out in a study of lymphopenia after photon versus proton radiotherapy (dated by TCRdb to the late 2010s). Study-level background: Photon and proton radiation therapy were compared by the study for their immunological effects in patients with gastrointestinal tumors who developed high-grade lymphopenia. A cohort of around 18 patients with gastrointestinal tumors who received either photon or proton therapy and subsequently developed lymphopenia was included. The goal of the study was to characterize the differences between the two radiation modalities in how they affect the immune system. What the authors observed across the whole study: Proton-treated patients stayed relatively stable during treatment, while photon-treated patients lost naive T cells and TCR diversity and gained effector/memory populations. Once the lymphocyte count had reached its nadir, the repertoires of photon-treated patients showed oligoclonal expansion, particularly of CD8+ Temra cells, and this expansion drove the decline in diversity. The survival association was examined only in patients who died, and the authors described better survival with proton therapy as a possibility, not as a demonstrated result. Across the cohort, a larger post-nadir drop in TCR diversity was inversely correlated with overall survival time among patients who died.

Libraries were constructed by the immunoSEQ multiplex PCR assay. Deep sequencing of rearranged TCR beta loci, alongside multiparametric flow cytometry, was used to profile T cell repertoires. The table was pulled from immuneACCESS by TCRdb, which kept in-frame rearrangements only. Such tables lose some clones; where checked, under half of the loss comes from unresolved V genes, and the rest has no known cause. For this sample the table gives roughly 67,000 clones, of which around 90% were detected only once. The ten largest clones represent roughly 3% of the sample. Notes on this clone: It has no known antigen specificity. Base qualities are not provided; no much larger clone lies one nucleotide away.

The CDR3 runs 17 residues from the cysteine to the phenylalanine. Only CDR3 DNA remains: 51 bases, in frame from the first base. From the germline V gene, CDR1 is MNHNS and CDR2 is SASEGT. Germline trimming: 1 base from V, 1 base from J; junction bases outside gene matches: 2. The chain employs TRBV6-1 and TRBJ2-6; TRBD1 agrees with 9 junctional bases. The material was peripheral blood, obtained from a patient treated with photon-based radiotherapy. The origin of this receptor is a woman in her 70s with pancreatic cancer. The CDR3 in this case is CASSEEDRGSGANVLTF. In nucleotide form, the sequence is TGTGCCAGCAGTGAAGAGGACAGGGGTTCTGGGGCCAACGTCCTGACTTTC.